These T cell receptor beta chains were read from a single sample in a study of T cells in Graves' hyperthyroidism and ophthalmopathy. One entry per CDR3 protein, called by TCRdb with MiXCR from the multiplex PCR reads. The table shows under 200,000 distinct CDR3 sequences, with about a tenth occurring only once. Sequencing was performed on blood. These receptors were taken from a woman aged 18-29 years with Graves' hyperthyroidism that later progressed to Graves' ophthalmopathy. CDR3s include the opening cysteine and the closing phenylalanine or tryptophan. Each record gives: V gene, J gene, clone size, CDR3 protein. For some rows the clone size is stated as once, few or many, or as a class when expanded; others skip it.

TRBV11-2	TRBJ2-1	many	CASSARLAGGDNEQFF
TRBV12-3/TRBV12-4	TRBJ1-2	many	CASHQGTYGYTF
TRBV7-2	TRBJ1-4	many	CASSLDAGFMQKLFF
TRBV6-1	TRBJ1-2	many	CASSEARGTGYGYTF
TRBV20-1	TRBJ1-1	many	CSAKKVAGANTEAFF
TRBV7-6	TRBJ2-3	many	CATKSFAEADTQYF
TRBV2	TRBJ2-1	many	CASSWTSGGTLREQFF
TRBV7-2	TRBJ2-5	many	CASSPGLAGPSGETQYF
TRBV20-1	TRBJ2-5	many	CSANPGLAGLETQYF
TRBV6-5	TRBJ2-2	few	CASSYPLQGGTGELFF
TRBV2	TRBJ2-1	many	CASISPGSSSYNEQFF
TRBV5-1	TRBJ2-1	many	CASSFRGSIDNEQFF
TRBV15	TRBJ1-1	.	CATSRDFSAGSTEAFF
TRBV6-1	TRBJ2-1	.	CASSEEAGRYNEQFF
TRBV5-1	TRBJ1-1	many	CASSLGQGVAEAFF
TRBV28	TRBJ1-4	many	CASSFSGFEKLFF
TRBV28	TRBJ1-1	many	CASRTSPMRQLNTEAFF
TRBV7-8	TRBJ2-1	many	CASSARRVSYGAYNEQFF
TRBV4-2	TRBJ2-5	few	CASSQGHGGGETQYF
TRBV20-1	TRBJ2-7	many	CSARDQLAGDGSYEQYF
TRBV9	TRBJ1-1	many	CASSVGNRNTEAFF
TRBV2	TRBJ2-5	.	CASSVPAGDRYQETQYF
TRBV9	TRBJ2-5	few	CASSVDTSHTETQYF
TRBV19	TRBJ2-1	few	CASSIDGEGSYNEQFF
TRBV20-1	TRBJ1-4	.	CSAGDGTATNEKLFF
TRBV10-3	TRBJ2-1	few	CAISGGLAGGSSYNEQFF
TRBV7-9	TRBJ1-3	many	CASSRRQGGYTIYF
TRBV3-1	TRBJ2-1	many	CASSSGTGVVNEQFF